This record looks at one T cell receptor beta chain sequence and its context. What it binds is not known. The second PCR ran about 6 to 11 cycles with a sample-barcoded 5' primer and J-beta primers. TCRdb analysed the 5' RACE reads with MiXCR anew, one entry per CDR3 protein. The sample shows over 1.5 million distinct CDR3 sequences, 49% of them seen only once. These data belong to a study of blood T cells in healthy people across ages. CDR3 length: 12 amino acids. Germline values: CDR1 SNHLY, CDR2 FYNNEI. Findings and limits, study-wide: When set beside aged donors, long-lived donors presented more naive CD4+ cells and higher diversity.

There were healthy Caucasian individuals from Russia, aged roughly 6 to 90, serving as donors. The TCR was taken from a woman aged 35 to 49 in good health. The chain joins TRBV2 to TRBJ1-2; no reliable D call. Sequencing used blood. CDR3 loop: CTSGLLRDGYTF. Here the CDR3 DNA reads TGTACCTCAGGACTCCTGAGGGATGGCTACACCTTC.